This T cell receptor (beta chain) was captured by sequencing in a study of blood T cell repertoires in COVID-19. At the level of the study: The United States, Italy and Spain provided the acute and convalescent COVID-19 samples. T cells, B-cell-depleted T cells, or PBMCs provided the cDNA or gDNA that served as material.

Profiled with immunoSEQ multiplex PCR; TCRdb holds only in-frame clones, not every one. The sample carries about 190,000 clones, 88% recorded once. Germline CDR1 LNHDA, CDR2 SQIVND (reference sequence). The J segment lost 9 bases and the V segment lost 5 bases, leaving 9 bases of the junction unmatched. The CDR3 covers 15 residues. The source is a woman aged 40-49 years who had recovered from COVID-19. The source material was peripheral blood. This chain links TRBV19 with TRBJ2-1, with 11 bases fitting TRBD1. CDR3 residues: CASSYGTGGRGEQFF. CDR3 bases: TGTGCCAGTAGTTACGGGACAGGGGGGAGGGGTGAGCAGTTCTTC. Variable domain in full (rest from reference TRBV19 and TRBJ2-1): DGGITQSPKYLFRKEGQNVTLSCEQNLNHDAMYWYRQDPGQGLRLIYYSQIVNDFQKGDIAEGYSVSREKKESFPLTVTSAQKNPTAFYLCASSYGTGGRGEQFFGPGTRLTVL.